This is a list of T cell receptor beta chains from one sample in a study of blood T cells in healthy people across ages. Using its own MiXCR run on the 5' RACE reads, TCRdb lists one record per CDR3 protein. The repertoire holds fewer than 1.5 million distinct CDR3 sequences, 42% seen once, with 7.9% in the top ten. The specimen was blood. These receptors all stem from a woman in her late teens or twenties in good health. Both conserved end residues are part of each CDR3. D genes are given only for firm matches. Size is stated for part of the rows, as once, few or many counts, or as a class when the clone is expanded.

v_gene: TRBV30; j_gene: TRBJ1-2; abundance: .; d_gene: TRBD1; CDR3nt: TGTGCCTGGAGGGGACAGGGGACTCGGGGCTACACCTTC; CDR3aa: CAWRGQGTRGYTF
v_gene: TRBV20-1; j_gene: TRBJ2-7; abundance: .; d_gene: .; CDR3nt: TGCAGTGGAGGCCAAGGGGCCGGCGAGCAGTACTTC; CDR3aa: CSGGQGAGEQYF
v_gene: TRBV20-1; j_gene: TRBJ1-1; abundance: .; d_gene: .; CDR3nt: TGCAGTGCTAGACCCCACAACAGCGCCAACACTGAAGCTTTCTTT; CDR3aa: CSARPHNSANTEAFF
v_gene: TRBV24-1; j_gene: TRBJ1-6; abundance: .; d_gene: .; CDR3nt: TGTGCCACCAAATCGCATAATATACGAGGCGGGTGGAGGAATAATTCACCCCTCCACTTT; CDR3aa: CATKSHNIRGGWRNNSPLHF
v_gene: TRBV4-2; j_gene: TRBJ1-1; abundance: .; d_gene: .; CDR3nt: TGTGCCAGCAAAAGGGGGGAGACGGTGTTAACGGGCACTGAAGCTTTCTTT; CDR3aa: CASKRGETVLTGTEAFF
v_gene: TRBV6-5; j_gene: TRBJ1-1; abundance: many; d_gene: .; CDR3nt: TGTGCCAGCAGTTCTCCGGGACAGAACACTGAAGCTTTCTTT; CDR3aa: CASSSPGQNTEAFF
v_gene: TRBV12-3/TRBV12-4; j_gene: TRBJ2-1; abundance: many; d_gene: TRBD2; CDR3nt: TGTGCCAGCAGTTTGGCTAGCGGGGACTACAATGAGCAGTTCTTC; CDR3aa: CASSLASGDYNEQFF
v_gene: TRBV6-5; j_gene: TRBJ1-2; abundance: few; d_gene: .; CDR3nt: TGTGCCAGCAGTACGGCAGGGTTGGGCTACACCTTC; CDR3aa: CASSTAGLGYTF
v_gene: TRBV28; j_gene: TRBJ1-2; abundance: few; d_gene: .; CDR3nt: TGTGCCAGCAGCTATCCTTATGGCTACACCTTC; CDR3aa: CASSYPYGYTF
v_gene: TRBV3-1; j_gene: TRBJ2-7; abundance: .; d_gene: .; CDR3nt: TGTGCCAGCAGCCTTGAACATGCGGGCCTCGAGCAGTACTTC; CDR3aa: CASSLEHAGLEQYF
v_gene: TRBV20-1; j_gene: TRBJ2-3; abundance: few; d_gene: TRBD2; CDR3nt: TGCAGTGCTAGAGACCCTCGCGAGGCGGGGGGCCCGCAGGGTACGCAGTATTTT; CDR3aa: CSARDPREAGGPQGTQYF
v_gene: TRBV6-6; j_gene: TRBJ1-5; abundance: .; d_gene: .; CDR3nt: TGTGCCAGCAGTCCACTCGACAGTCAGCCCCAGCATTTT; CDR3aa: CASSPLDSQPQHF
v_gene: TRBV9; j_gene: TRBJ2-3; abundance: many; d_gene: .; CDR3nt: TGTGCCAGCAGTGAAGGGGACAGCACAGATACGCAGTATTTT; CDR3aa: CASSEGDSTDTQYF
v_gene: TRBV12-3/TRBV12-4; j_gene: TRBJ2-2; abundance: once; d_gene: .; CDR3nt: TGTGCCAGCAGTAATCGGGGGGAGCTGTTTTTT; CDR3aa: CASSNRGELFF
v_gene: TRBV5-1; j_gene: TRBJ2-5; abundance: .; d_gene: TRBD1; CDR3nt: TGCGCCACCGGGACAGGGATCCAAGAGACCCAGTACTTC; CDR3aa: CATGTGIQETQYF
v_gene: TRBV27; j_gene: TRBJ2-2; abundance: .; d_gene: TRBD1; CDR3nt: TGTGCCAGCAGTTTAGCGCGAGGGGGCTGGAACACCGGGGAGCTGTTTTTT; CDR3aa: CASSLARGGWNTGELFF
v_gene: TRBV27; j_gene: TRBJ1-6; abundance: .; d_gene: TRBD1; CDR3nt: TGTGCCAGTCGGACAGGGGGCGCAGCATGGGTAATATCACCCCTCCACTTT; CDR3aa: CASRTGGAAWVISPLHF
v_gene: TRBV4-1; j_gene: TRBJ2-7; abundance: few; d_gene: TRBD2; CDR3nt: TGCGCCAGCAGCCAAGAGCCTAGCGGGTTGCAGTACTTC; CDR3aa: CASSQEPSGLQYF
v_gene: TRBV12-3/TRBV12-4; j_gene: TRBJ2-7; abundance: .; d_gene: .; CDR3nt: TGTGCCAGCAGCCGAAATCTCTACGAGCAGTACTTC; CDR3aa: CASSRNLYEQYF
v_gene: TRBV7-8; j_gene: TRBJ1-2; abundance: .; d_gene: TRBD1; CDR3nt: TGTGCCAGCAGCCTAATGACAGGGGAAGAAGGCTACACCTTC; CDR3aa: CASSLMTGEEGYTF
v_gene: TRBV24-1; j_gene: TRBJ1-1; abundance: .; d_gene: .; CDR3nt: TGTGCCACCAGCGTGGGCTTGAACACTGAAGCTTTCTTT; CDR3aa: CATSVGLNTEAFF
v_gene: TRBV5-1; j_gene: TRBJ1-2; abundance: .; d_gene: .; CDR3nt: TGCGCCAGCAACCCCCTCGGGGGTGAGGGCTACACCTTC; CDR3aa: CASNPLGGEGYTF
v_gene: TRBV7-3; j_gene: TRBJ1-1; abundance: .; d_gene: .; CDR3nt: TGTGCCAGCAGCCGGACGGCCCAGAACACTGAAGCTTTCTTT; CDR3aa: CASSRTAQNTEAFF
v_gene: TRBV5-1; j_gene: TRBJ1-4; abundance: .; d_gene: .; CDR3nt: TGCGCCAGCAGCTTGGCCTCCACCGGCGAGGGGGAAAAACTGTTTTTT; CDR3aa: CASSLASTGEGEKLFF
v_gene: TRBV5-8; j_gene: TRBJ1-1; abundance: .; d_gene: .; CDR3nt: TGTGCGGAATTTCCCCCCGGACGGGTCACTGAAGCTTTCTTT; CDR3aa: CAEFPPGRVTEAFF
v_gene: TRBV7-8; j_gene: TRBJ1-1; abundance: once; d_gene: TRBD1; CDR3nt: TGTGCCAGCGTCGGGACAGGGGAGACTGAAGCTTTCTTT; CDR3aa: CASVGTGETEAFF
v_gene: TRBV2; j_gene: TRBJ1-5; abundance: few; d_gene: .; CDR3nt: TGTGCCAGCAGTCGGGGAGGGCAAACCACTAGCAATCAGCCCCAGCATTTT; CDR3aa: CASSRGGQTTSNQPQHF
v_gene: TRBV7-6; j_gene: TRBJ2-4; abundance: .; d_gene: .; CDR3nt: TGTGCCAGCAGCTTAGAACAGGGAACCGAAAACATTCAGTACTTC; CDR3aa: CASSLEQGTENIQYF
v_gene: TRBV5-1; j_gene: TRBJ2-7; abundance: many; d_gene: TRBD2; CDR3nt: TGCGCCAGCAGCCTAGGACTAGCGGGACCCTACGAGCAGTACTTC; CDR3aa: CASSLGLAGPYEQYF
v_gene: TRBV11-2; j_gene: TRBJ2-3; abundance: .; d_gene: TRBD2; CDR3nt: TGTGCCAGCAGCTTAGAGGGACTAGCGGGTTTAGCGCAGTATTTT; CDR3aa: CASSLEGLAGLAQYF
v_gene: TRBV20-1; j_gene: TRBJ2-1; abundance: .; d_gene: .; CDR3nt: TGCAGTGCTTCCTTTGGGGGGTTCTACAATGAGCAGTTCTTC; CDR3aa: CSASFGGFYNEQFF
v_gene: TRBV20-1; j_gene: TRBJ2-4; abundance: once; d_gene: TRBD1; CDR3nt: TGCAGTGCTAAAGCGACAGGGACCGAGGACATTCAGTACTTC; CDR3aa: CSAKATGTEDIQYF
v_gene: TRBV3-1; j_gene: TRBJ1-2; abundance: .; d_gene: .; CDR3nt: TGTGCCAGCAGCCCGGGTGAAAGCCTCGGCACCTTC; CDR3aa: CASSPGESLGTF
v_gene: TRBV7-9; j_gene: TRBJ2-7; abundance: few; d_gene: .; CDR3nt: TGTGCCAGCAGCTTGGGCTACAAAAGCTCCTACGAGCAGTACTTC; CDR3aa: CASSLGYKSSYEQYF
v_gene: TRBV4-1; j_gene: TRBJ2-7; abundance: .; d_gene: TRBD2; CDR3nt: TGCGCCAGCAGCCAAACTAGCGGGGGGACCTCCTACGAGCAGTACTTC; CDR3aa: CASSQTSGGTSYEQYF
v_gene: TRBV28; j_gene: TRBJ2-7; abundance: .; d_gene: .; CDR3nt: TGTGCCAGCAACCTTAAAAGGACGAAACGCTACGAGCAGTACTTC; CDR3aa: CASNLKRTKRYEQYF
v_gene: TRBV7-9; j_gene: TRBJ2-5; abundance: .; d_gene: TRBD2; CDR3nt: TGTGCCAGCAGCTCTCAAGGACTAGTGGGAACCCAGTACTTC; CDR3aa: CASSSQGLVGTQYF
v_gene: TRBV5-6; j_gene: TRBJ1-2; abundance: .; d_gene: .; CDR3nt: TGTGCCAGCAGCTTGGTTGGGGGCGCGGACTATGGCTACACCTTC; CDR3aa: CASSLVGGADYGYTF
v_gene: TRBV3-1; j_gene: TRBJ2-7; abundance: .; d_gene: .; CDR3nt: TGTGCCAGCAGCCATCAGTACTACGAGCAGTACTTC; CDR3aa: CASSHQYYEQYF
v_gene: TRBV20-1; j_gene: TRBJ2-1; abundance: .; d_gene: TRBD2; CDR3nt: TGCAGTGCTAGATCCCCCCCGGGACTAGCGGGAGATTATGAGCAGTTCTTC; CDR3aa: CSARSPPGLAGDYEQFF
v_gene: TRBV7-9; j_gene: TRBJ1-2; abundance: .; d_gene: .; CDR3nt: TGTGCCAGCAGCGTGTTCATAAGAGCACAGGGCTACTATGGCTACACCTTC; CDR3aa: CASSVFIRAQGYYGYTF
v_gene: TRBV6-1; j_gene: TRBJ2-4; abundance: .; d_gene: TRBD1; CDR3nt: TGTGCCAGCAGTCCCACCGGACAGGGTGGGGTTGAGCAGTACTTC; CDR3aa: CASSPTGQGGVEQYF
v_gene: TRBV28; j_gene: TRBJ1-2; abundance: .; d_gene: .; CDR3nt: TGTGCCAGCAGTTTGGGGATTTTCGGCTACACCTTC; CDR3aa: CASSLGIFGYTF
v_gene: TRBV6-5; j_gene: TRBJ2-1; abundance: few; d_gene: .; CDR3nt: TGTGCCACCACGGTTAGCGGCGGTGAGCAGTTCTTC; CDR3aa: CATTVSGGEQFF
v_gene: TRBV3-1; j_gene: TRBJ1-2; abundance: .; d_gene: TRBD1; CDR3nt: TGTGCCAGCAGCCCCTCCCGAGGACAGGGGTATAACTATGGCTACACCTTC; CDR3aa: CASSPSRGQGYNYGYTF
v_gene: TRBV18; j_gene: TRBJ2-3; abundance: .; d_gene: .; CDR3nt: TGTGCCAGCTCACCAGTTGGTGGGGGACCAGATACGCAGTATTTT; CDR3aa: CASSPVGGGPDTQYF
v_gene: TRBV2; j_gene: TRBJ1-2; abundance: .; d_gene: .; CDR3nt: TGTGCCAGCTCGACCCCCCTGGACTATGGCTACACCTTC; CDR3aa: CASSTPLDYGYTF
v_gene: TRBV6-6; j_gene: TRBJ2-7; abundance: .; d_gene: TRBD1; CDR3nt: TGTGCCAGCAGTAACCGGGACAGGGGGTACTACGAGCAGTACTTC; CDR3aa: CASSNRDRGYYEQYF
v_gene: TRBV7-2; j_gene: TRBJ1-5; abundance: few; d_gene: .; CDR3nt: TGTGCCAGCAGTGGGGGAGGGAGTCAGCCCCAGCATTTT; CDR3aa: CASSGGGSQPQHF
v_gene: TRBV3-1; j_gene: TRBJ2-6; abundance: few; d_gene: .; CDR3nt: TGTGCCAGCAGCCTCACCCTTTCCTTTGGGGCCAACGTCCTGACTTTC; CDR3aa: CASSLTLSFGANVLTF
v_gene: TRBV2; j_gene: TRBJ2-7; abundance: few; d_gene: TRBD2; CDR3nt: TGTGCCAGCAGTGATCCTGGCGGGAGGGCTTACGAGCAGTACTTC; CDR3aa: CASSDPGGRAYEQYF
v_gene: TRBV28; j_gene: TRBJ1-2; abundance: .; d_gene: .; CDR3nt: TGTGCCAGCAGTTCCCGACCGAATCGCCTTCCTTATGGCTACACCTTC; CDR3aa: CASSSRPNRLPYGYTF
v_gene: TRBV3-1; j_gene: TRBJ1-4; abundance: .; d_gene: .; CDR3nt: TGTGCCAGCAGCCGAAGGGACCCAAGAGGAGAAAAACTGTTTTTT; CDR3aa: CASSRRDPRGEKLFF